Following are 12 T cell receptor beta chains from one sample sequenced in a study of T cell responses to AZD1222 COVID-19 vaccine. TCRdb's copy holds only in-frame clones and misses some; the assay was immunoSEQ multiplex PCR. The profile covers about 120,000 clones, with 80% to 95% appearing a single time and 4% to 5% taken by the ten largest. The sequencing used peripheral blood, collected 28 days after the second dose of the MenACWY control vaccine. These TCRs come from an adult who received the MenACWY meningococcal vaccine as a control.

This clone has a single count. The chain links TRBV6-5 to TRBJ2-1, with TRBD2 matching 7 bases. CDR3 size: 16 residues. The germline gives CDR1 MNHEY, CDR2 SVGAGI. V trimming: 0 bases; J trimming: 4 bases; junction bases outside the gene matches: 6. The CDR3 region has the DNA TGTGCCAGCAGTTACTCGATGTCGGGGGGATACAATGAGCAGTTCTTC. Its translation: CASSYSMSGGYNEQFF.

The V and J genes are TRBV19 and TRBJ1-5; 9 bases map to TRBD1. The CDR3 consists of 14 residues. V shed 5 bases and J 6 bases; nucleotides not matched to a gene: 5. Germline V gene lookup returns CDR1 LNHDA and CDR2 SQIVND (reference sequence). CDR3 sequence reads: CASSLRQGGQPQHF. CDR3 DNA sequence: TGTGCCAGTAGTCTAAGACAGGGGGGTCAGCCCCAGCATTTT. Drawing the rest from reference TRBV19 and TRBJ1-5, the complete variable domain is DGGITQSPKYLFRKEGQNVTLSCEQNLNHDAMYWYRQDPGQGLRLIYYSQIVNDFQKGDIAEGYSVSREKKESFPLTVTSAQKNPTAFYLCASSLRQGGQPQHFGDGTRLSIL.

This chain joins TRBV5-1 and TRBJ2-5; 14 bases map to TRBD2. With 7 bases clipped from V and 4 bases from J, the junction kept 6 bases outside the gene matches. The germline gives CDR1 SGHRS, CDR2 YFSETQ. This CDR3 region has 15 residues. CDR3 nucleotide sequence: TGCGCCAGCTTACCGGGACTAGCGGGAGCAGAGACCCAGTACTTC. Translating it yields CASLPGLAGAETQYF.

V and J are TRBV27 and TRBJ2-2; the D gene is possibly TRBD1 (5 bases). The CDR3 spans 14 residues. Germline-derived CDR1 and CDR2 are MNHEY and SMNVEV (reference sequence). Trimming stripped 3 bases from V and 3 bases from J, with 8 bases between. The CDR3 nucleotides are TGTGCCAGCAGTTTCCGCAGGGACACCGGGGAGCTGTTTTTT. Protein sequence: CASSFRRDTGELFF.

The V and J genes are TRBV19 and TRBJ2-5; weak D call: TRBD1 (5 bases). There are 13 residues in the CDR3. V was clipped by 4 bases and J by 1 base, with 7 bases between them. CDR1 is LNHDA, CDR2 SQIVND, per germline (reference sequence). This CDR3 is CASSTGFQETQYF. For the CDR3, the DNA is TGTGCCAGTAGTACAGGGTTCCAAGAGACCCAGTACTTC.

CDR3 sequence: CASSQTGTSGPGTDTQYF. The CDR3 bases are TGTGCCAGCAGCCAAACGGGGACTAGCGGCCCGGGCACAGATACGCAGTATTTT. This sequence joins TRBV11-2 and TRBJ2-3; TRBD2 matches at 11 bases. This CDR3 region has 18 residues. CDR1 is SGHAT and CDR2 is FQNNGV in the germline V gene. V was pared by 5 bases and J by 1 base, with 11 bases of the junction left unmatched.

The CDR3 reads CASSQPPGITSVVSGELFF. The CDR3 DNA reads as TGTGCCAGCAGCCAGCCTCCCGGGATAACTAGCGTCGTGTCCGGGGAGCTGTTTTTT. The chain employs TRBV3-1 (or the pseudogene TRBV3-2) and TRBJ2-2, with 7 bases aligning to TRBD2. Germline V gene lookup returns CDR1 LGHDT and CDR2 YNNKEL (reference sequence). J gave up 6 bases and V 3 bases, and 19 bases lay outside the gene matches. The CDR3 runs to 19 residues.

The chain joins TRBV7-3 to TRBJ2-5, with D possibly TRBD2 on 6 matching bases. Germline assignment: CDR1 SGHTA and CDR2 FQGTGA. The CDR3 sequence is 15 residues long. The V and J ends lost 2 bases and 3 bases respectively, with 13 bases between them. CDR3 coding DNA: TGTGCCAGCAGCTTATCTGGGACTCACAAAGAGACCCAGTACTTC. Translation gives CASSLSGTHKETQYF.

The chain combines TRBV25-1 with TRBJ2-5; a possible D gene is TRBD2 (6 bases). CDR3 length equals 14 residues. Germline V gene data show CDR1 as MGHDK and CDR2 as SYGVNS. V lost 6 bases, J lost 4 bases, and 15 bases lay in between. CDR3 DNA: TGTGCCAGCAGGAACGTCGGGGGAGGAGAGACCCAGTACTTC. Residues: CASRNVGGGETQYF.

The chain combines TRBV5-5 with TRBJ1-1, with D maybe TRBD1 (5 bases). Trimming left V 4 bases short and J 1 base short, with 14 bases between. The CDR3 is 15 residues long. From germline, CDR1 is SGHKS and CDR2 YYEKEE (reference sequence). The CDR3: CASSKAGRPNTEAFF. The CDR3 DNA is TGTGCCAGCAGCAAAGCAGGGCGTCCGAACACTGAAGCTTTCTTT.

Regarding this clone: Other nucleotide sequences in the sample specify the same CDR3. The rearrangement joins TRBV5-1 to TRBJ2-7; TRBD2 agrees at 8 bases. The CDR3 covers 14 residues. V shed 2 bases, J shed 2 bases, and the junction held 3 bases outside the gene matches. Germline V lookup: CDR1 SGHRS, CDR2 YFSETQ. CDR3 residues: CASSLTSGTYEQYF. CDR3 nucleotide sequence: TGCGCCAGCAGCTTAACTAGCGGTACCTACGAGCAGTACTTC.

The CDR3 protein is CASSWNWVPGTEAFF. The CDR3, as DNA: TGTGCCAGCAGTTGGAATTGGGTGCCCGGCACTGAAGCTTTCTTT. The genes are TRBV28 and TRBJ1-1, with D unresolved. The ends were cut back, 4 bases at V and 4 bases at J, with 16 bases in the middle. This CDR3 region has 15 residues. The germline gives CDR1 MDHEN, CDR2 SYDVKM.